This T cell receptor beta chain is from a study of blood T cell repertoires in COVID-19 (dated by TCRdb to between 2020 and 2021). In the study overall: The collaborator samples originated in the United States, Italy and Spain and spanned the acute and convalescent phases of COVID-19. The prospective study material was composed of cDNA or gDNA derived from T cells, B-cell-depleted T cells, or PBMCs. Subjects who had been exposed to COVID-19, were actively infected with it, or had recovered from it provided the deeply sampled blood TCRbeta repertoires that made up the dataset. The repertoires were released in a freely available public database meant as a resource for research on the immune response to SARS-CoV-2. Samples came from the ongoing ImmuneRACE study (first 160 participants) plus 1,254 subjects from 6 global collaborators. Nearly every sample came with metadata listing a de-identified subject ID, COVID-19 status, age in years and sex. Where available, HLA class I and class II types were obtained from metadata supplied by the sample provider rather than from assay-based typing. What the work shows at the level of the full study, not this receptor alone: The amount of clinical and demographic metadata varied by source and participant and was provided uncurated.

Taken from the germline V gene (reference sequence), the CDR1 and CDR2 loops are LNHDA and SQIVND. V sheds 5 bases and J sheds 11 bases, leaving 19 bases between their ends. The CDR3, from cysteine to phenylalanine, totals 14 residues. Of the read, only the CDR3 DNA is kept; its 42 bases are in frame from base 1. TCRbeta CDR3 regions were amplified from genomic DNA using the immunoSEQ Assay, a bias-controlled multiplex PCR. On the authors' methods: Within the assay, amplification of reference gene primers was used to estimate how many nucleated cells each sample contained. Sequence reads were collapsed and filtered to measure the absolute abundance of every unique TCRbeta CDR3 rearrangement. For each sample, productive Simpson clonality was calculated as the square root of Simpson's diversity index over productive rearrangements. TCRdb carries this immuneACCESS record with in-frame sequences only. Its versions omit some clonotypes, under half of them owing to an unresolved V gene in the studies checked, with the rest unexplained. V, J and clone size were drawn from that table, and D and trimming were deduced from the DNA. Counted in this sample were some 500,000 clones; 70% to 90% of them appeared once. The ten largest clones add up to about 8.2% of the sample.

A note on this clone: What this receptor recognizes is not known. No base qualities exist here, and no much larger clone lies one base off it.

In Seattle, one collaborating source enrolled patients while the infection was active and tracked those patients longitudinally over the course of disease. Whole blood was collected in K2EDTA tubes by collaborating institutions according to the institutions' own protocols. For TCRbeta analysis, collaborators shipped samples in one of three forms: frozen whole blood, isolated PBMCs, or DNA extracted from either of those sample types. Recombination connected TRBV19 to TRBJ2-4; the D region possibly corresponds to TRBD2 (6 bases align). This clonotype was sampled from a woman in her 50s with COVID-19, enrolled during active disease. The specimen was peripheral blood. At the DNA level, the sequence is TGTGCCAGTAGTGTGGGACTGGGCGAAGGGGTTCAGTACTTC. This sequence encodes CASSVGLGEGVQYF.